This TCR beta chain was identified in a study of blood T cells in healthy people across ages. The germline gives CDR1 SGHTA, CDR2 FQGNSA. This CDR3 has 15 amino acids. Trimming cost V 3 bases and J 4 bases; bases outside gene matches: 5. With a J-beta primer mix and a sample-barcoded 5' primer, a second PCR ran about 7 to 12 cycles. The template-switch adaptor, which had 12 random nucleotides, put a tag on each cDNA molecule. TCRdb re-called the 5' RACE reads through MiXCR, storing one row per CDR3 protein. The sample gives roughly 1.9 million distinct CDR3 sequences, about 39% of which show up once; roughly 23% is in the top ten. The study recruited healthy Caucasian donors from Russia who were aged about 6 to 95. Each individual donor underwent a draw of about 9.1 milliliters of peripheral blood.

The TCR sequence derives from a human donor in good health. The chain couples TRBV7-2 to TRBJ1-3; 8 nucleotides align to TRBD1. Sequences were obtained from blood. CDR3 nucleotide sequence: TGTGCCAGCAGCTTGATGACAGGGGAAGGAAACACCATATATTTT. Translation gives CASSLMTGEGNTIYF. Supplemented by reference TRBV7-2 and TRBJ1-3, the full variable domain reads GAGVSQSPSNKVTEKGKDVELRCDPISGHTALYWYRQSLGQGLEFLIYFQGNSAPDKSGLPSDRFSAERTGGSVSTLTIQRTQQEDSAVYLCASSLMTGEGNTIYFGEGSWLTVV.